This note documents a single T cell receptor (beta chain) sequence. There is no known antigen for this receptor. Base qualities were left out, and no much larger clone turns up one base away. The immunoSEQ assay was applied to genomic DNA for TCRB CDR3 sequencing. The original pipeline was this. Published virus-specific TCRB sequences were compared with patient CD8+ clones larger than 1%, and only a few matches were found. The analyses included only productive TCRB rearrangements. Clonality was expressed as a Shannon entropy-based productive clonality index, with each clone defined by a unique TCRB CDR3 sequence. To calculate repertoire overlap between two samples, the template counts of each clone were considered relative to each sample's total templates. A correlation with a Spearman r of roughly 0.66 was found between V-gene usage by flow cytometry and V-gene usage by TCRB sequencing. TCRdb obtained this table from immuneACCESS and retained in-frame rearrangements with V and J assigned. These tables miss some clones; where compared with another copy, unresolved V genes account for less than half of the shortfall, and the remainder is unexplained. V and J calls and clone size are as listed in that table; D and trimming were resolved from the DNA. This sample comprises under 25,000 clones, 85% of them detected only once. The ten largest make up 6% to 8.5% of the sample.

V drops 1 base and J drops 5 bases, leaving 14 bases in between. Looking up the germline V gene yields CDR1 LGHNA and CDR2 YNFKEQ. The CDR3 covers 15 residues, taking in both the cysteine and the phenylalanine. The only DNA kept is the CDR3, 45 bases in frame from the first base. The data were taken from a study of somatic mutations in cytotoxic T cells in rheumatoid arthritis (dated by TCRdb to 2016 to 2017). Study-wide context: Peripheral blood (30 ml EDTA) was collected from patients immediately after diagnosis and before any treatment began. Sorted V beta1+ cells also underwent TCRB sequencing, and some V beta antibody-stained T-cell populations were flow-sorted at nearly 100% purity on a FACSAria II or Sony SH800. The study asked whether expanded CD8+ T-cell clones in newly diagnosed, untreated rheumatoid arthritis carry somatic mutations, and used TCRB deep sequencing to characterize clonality. TCRB deep sequencing covered over 55 patients with rheumatoid arthritis along with about 20 healthy controls. Median age was essentially the same in the patient group and the control group.

Flow cytometry confirmed the purity of CD4+ and CD8+ cells that had been isolated by positive magnetic bead selection on an AutoMACS. Clonal expansions were first screened by flow cytometry with a TCR V beta antibody panel, then characterized by TCRB deep sequencing of sorted CD8+ fractions. Ficoll-Paque PLUS density gradient separation was used to isolate peripheral blood mononuclear cells. Nucleospin Tissue or Tissue XS kits were used to extract DNA from CD4-enriched, CD8-enriched or PBMC samples, and a Qubit 2.0 fluorometer was used for quantification. Findings and caveats that apply to the study as a whole: CD8+ T-cell clonality in rheumatoid arthritis patients was not significantly different from that in age-matched healthy controls. In patients, CD8+ clonality rose with age (Spearman r=0.49), which was not the case in healthy controls. No adjustment for multiple comparisons was made for the slight TRBV07 underrepresentation in patients. Several identical CD8+ TCRB sequences were found in both blood and synovial fluid, and in 8 of 65 patients the largest CD8+ clone exceeded 20% of CD8+ cells. The antigen targets of the expanded CD8+ clones were unknown, and absence from virus-specific databases did not rule out viral specificity.

Sequenced sample: CD8+ T cells sorted from blood. The V gene is TRBV4-2 and the J gene is TRBJ1-1; tentative D gene TRBD1, with 5 bases matching. The source of this sequence is a woman in her thirties or forties with rheumatoid arthritis. CDR3 region: CASSQGQGSGTEAFF. The bases are TGTGCCAGCAGCCAAGGCCAGGGAAGTGGGACTGAAGCTTTCTTT.